This T cell receptor beta chain stems from a study of T cell repertoires in cytomegalovirus infection (dated by TCRdb to between 2018 and 2020). Study-wide context: Donor HLA type was relevant to the analysis, as public TCR beta signatures indicated carriage of CMV infection together with the matching HLA type. Study-wide findings and limitations: The ex vivo response was dominated by HLA-C-restricted CMV-specific TCR beta clonotypes, and the single most frequent clonotype in two of eight donors was supplied by these HLA-C-restricted clonotypes. In both this cohort and an independent approximately 350-donor cohort, the cumulative frequency of public TCR beta family members distinguished carriers of CMV infection plus the relevant HLA type.

Points on this clonotype: It lacks a known antigen. No much larger clone is present one base from it, and per-base qualities are unavailable.

Sequencing used an Illumina HiSeq 1500. TCRdb ran its own pipeline on the public reads, namely fastp trimming at Q25 and MiXCR clone calling, and kept in-frame beta chains. All rows with the same CDR3 protein become a single entry with the most common DNA and genes. This sample gives roughly 200,000 distinct CDR3 sequences in total; roughly 15% of them show up just once. Less than 25% of the sample lies in the top ten. V is reduced by 0 bases and J by 2 bases, leaving a spacing of 9 bases between them. The CDR3 goes from the cysteine to the phenylalanine over 15 residues. CDR3 DNA is the only sequence kept; it has 45 bases, read in frame from the first base. Reading the germline V gene (reference sequence) gives CDR1 WNHNN and CDR2 SYGVQD.

The chain was built from TRBV10-1 and TRBJ2-3; 6 matching bases give a weak D call of TRBD1. This TCR derives from a human donor in good health (CMV status not recorded). Some clones in this sample may be carry-over from other donors' samples. Material: CD8+ T cells from PBMCs. The CDR3 protein sequence reads: CASSESGGLTDTQYF. The base sequence is TGCGCCAGCAGTGAGTCAGGGGGTCTCACAGATACGCAGTATTTT.